The clone carrying this T cell receptor (beta chain) was recorded once. Its antigen is still unknown. Trimming shortened V by 2 bases and J by 6 bases, and 6 bases separated the two germline ends. Germline V gives CDR1 ENHRY, CDR2 SYGVKD. The CDR3 is made up of 12 amino acids. This specimen comes from a study of OX40 agonist ivuxolimab in advanced cancers. Study in general: Of mixed ages from 23 to 79 and averaging approximately 60 years, the group was over 80% male.

General study findings and limits: Patients with a partial response at 0.1-3.0 mg/kg had among the lowest clonal expansion. Specificity for antigen went undetermined in the expanded peripheral T cells.

Clones were read by immunoSEQ multiplex PCR, and TCRdb kept only the in-frame ones, dropping some. The table has over 30,000 clones, less than 90% seen once. The V and J genes are TRBV10-3 and TRBJ2-3; D gene unclear. The source is an adult with an advanced solid tumor such as melanoma, head and neck, liver or kidney cancer. The sample here was CD4+ or CD8+ T cells sorted from blood, taken in a trial of the OX40 agonist ivuxolimab. CDR3 DNA: TGTGCCATCAGTGAGCGCCAGGATACGCAGTATTTT. Amino acid sequence: CAISERQDTQYF.